Below are 5 T cell receptor beta chains sequenced from a single sample in a study of OX40 agonist ivuxolimab in advanced cancers. This table comes from immunoSEQ multiplex PCR, and its TCRdb copy is limited to in-frame clones, with some not included. The data show under 85,000 clones, with 90% seen just once and roughly 0.69% held by the top ten. This specimen consisted of CD4+ or CD8+ T cells sorted from blood, obtained in a trial of the OX40 agonist ivuxolimab. The source is an adult with an advanced solid tumor such as melanoma, head and neck, liver or kidney cancer.

About this clone itself: The sample holds other DNA sequences that translate to the same CDR3. The genes are TRBV7-2 and TRBJ2-1; tentatively, D is TRBD2 (5 bases). V dropped 5 bases and J dropped 7 bases, with 15 bases sitting between them. The CDR3 sequence is 14 residues long. Germline CDR1 SGHTA, CDR2 FQGNSA. The DNA for the CDR3 is TGTGCCAGCAGCCGCCGGGGTCGCGCAAATGAGCAGTTCTTC. Protein product: CASSRRGRANEQFF.

The chain's CDR3 is CASREGVSYEQYF. The CDR3 DNA follows: TGTGCCAGCAGGGAAGGCGTCTCCTACGAGCAGTACTTC. The V call is TRBV6-5, the J call TRBJ2-7; D gene unclear. V gave up 6 bases and J gave up 0 bases, with 9 bases separating them. CDR3 length: 13 amino acids. The germline V gene encodes CDR1 MNHEY and CDR2 SVGAGI.

In this sample, this clone turned up a few times. The chain recombines TRBV4-3 with TRBJ1-1; D is unresolved. The CDR3 extends over 13 amino acids. V lost 2 bases to trimming and J lost 0 bases, with 4 bases between them. The germline gives CDR1 LGHNA, CDR2 YSLEER. The DNA of the CDR3 is TGCGCCAGCAGCCAATACCTGAACACTGAAGCTTTCTTT. This encodes CASSQYLNTEAFF.

The chain has TRBV12-5 and TRBJ2-1, with D perhaps matching TRBD1 (5 bases). CDR1 is LGHNT and CDR2 is FRNRAP in the germline V gene. Trimming left V 0 bases short and J 10 bases short, with 19 bases between. CDR3 length equals 16 residues. The DNA for the CDR3 is TGTGCTAGTGGTTTGGTATTGTGGGGCTCACTCGAAGAGCAGTTCTTC. Protein: CASGLVLWGSLEEQFF.

The chain uses TRBV5-4 and TRBJ1-3; D unclear. CDR3 length: 15 residues. CDR1 is SGHNT and CDR2 is YYREEE in the germline V gene (reference sequence). Trimming stripped 0 bases from V and 4 bases from J, with 11 bases between. The CDR3 nucleotides are TGTGCCAGCAGCTTGGATCCGGGGAGCGGAAACACCATATATTTT. Translating gives CASSLDPGSGNTIYF.